This TCR gamma chain is from a study of gamma delta lymphoproliferative disorders and STAT genes (dated by TCRdb to 2016 to 2018). About the investigation overall: The LymphoTrack Dx TCRG Assay was used to build gamma-chain libraries from a minimum of 50 ng of genomic DNA. Since no corresponding Invivoscribe delta assay was available, delta-chain libraries were prepared following the standard operating procedure of the EuroClonality-NGS working group. The study profiled TCR gamma and delta CDR3 repertoires by deep sequencing in Tgammadelta lymphoproliferative disease patients and healthy controls, within a larger immunophenotypic and STAT-mutation study. A couple of gamma-chain samples and all delta-chain samples were sequenced twice to confirm results. General findings and caveats noted by the study authors: Almost every major gamma and delta clonotype found in patients was public, meaning shared with at least one healthy donor, with just two gamma clonotypes being private to disease. The authors pointed out that NGS specificity may be lower at low frequencies, so whether leukemic clones are public or private needs to be confirmed. When whole repertoires were clustered, gamma repertoires from patients grouped apart from those of healthy controls, but delta repertoires did not separate between the groups. T cells in controls likely covered a range of maturation stages, whereas leukemic cells were skewed toward terminal effectors, which could potentially limit comparisons between patients and controls.

The germline V gene (reference sequence) gives CDR1 as VTNTFY and CDR2 as YDVSTARD. The CDR3, from cysteine to phenylalanine, totals 14 residues. The CDR3 DNA has 42 bases and is translated from base 1. Trimming leaves V shorter by 0 bases and J shorter by 12 bases, with the junction holding 14 bases beyond the gene matches. Both library methods used multiplex PCR with primers targeting conserved V and J regions of the TCR genes. The amplicons were purified, pooled and then sequenced on an Illumina MiSeq platform. The original pipeline was this. V(D)J alignment, clonotype assembly and translation were done with MiXCR, while functionality assessment and CDR3 repertoire analyses were done with VDJtools. CDR3 followed the IMGT definition, and analyses included only productive sequences that used functional genes, leaving out ORF genes and pseudogenes. A custom Python script searched for identical amino acid CDR3s of major clonotypes (frequency >=5%) across all patients and controls. A one-sided non-parametric Wilcoxon test was used to compare clonotype frequencies between patients and controls. TCRdb recomputed clones from the public reads with CATT; identical DNA rows were then combined. TCRdb, rather than the study authors, made the V and J calls. This sample is represented by more than 900 gamma-chain clones; around 21% of them were singletons. Clones ranked in the top ten supply 30% to 40% of the sample.

Details on this clone: Its cognate antigen has yet to be identified. It has no much larger one-base neighbor in the sample; base qualities were not kept.

For TCR sequencing, genomic DNA was taken from peripheral blood mononuclear cells isolated from both patients and controls. Controls were 23 healthy adult blood donors, with a median age of around 64 years and roughly twelve males and about eleven females, matched to patients for age and sex. The material sequenced was blood. The rearrangement joined TRGV3 to TRGJ1 or TRGJ2. No J segment appears in TCRdb, so it was assigned here by matching the sequence to germline. This receptor was obtained from a human donor in good health. The sequenced DNA: TGTGCCACCTGGGACAGGCAAAATCTAGTGAGGAAACTCTTT. Translated, it gives CATWDRQNLVRKLF.